This paragraph covers one TCR beta chain sequence. The data derive from a study of blood T cell repertoires in COVID-19. For the study at large: The origin of the acute and convalescent COVID-19 samples was the United States, Italy and Spain. Sources were T cells, B-cell-depleted T cells, or PBMCs; the material itself was cDNA or gDNA.

Sequencing used immunoSEQ multiplex PCR; TCRdb keeps in-frame clones, though not all of them. This repertoire shows about 78,000 clones, about 89% found once; its top ten account for less than 5%. This CDR3 has 15 residues. Trimming shortened V by 1 base and J by 4 bases, and 16 bases separated the two germline ends. CDR1 and CDR2 from the germline V gene are SQVTM and ANQGSEA. The gene calls are TRBV29-1 and TRBJ1-2; a weak D match, TRBD1 (5 bases). This sequence originates from a man aged 50-59 years with active or convalescent COVID-19. The sequenced sample consisted of peripheral blood. CDR3 sequence: CSVEGRGGRGYGYTF. CDR3 bases: TGCAGCGTTGAAGGTCGGGGGGGTCGCGGCTATGGCTACACCTTC. The full variable domain, its missing parts supplied by reference TRBV29-1 and TRBJ1-2, is SAVISQKPSRDICQRGTSLTIQCQVDSQVTMMFWYRQQPGQSLTLIATANQGSEATYESGFVIDKFPISRPNLTFSTLTVSNMSPEDSSIYLCSVEGRGGRGYGYTFGSGTRLTVV.